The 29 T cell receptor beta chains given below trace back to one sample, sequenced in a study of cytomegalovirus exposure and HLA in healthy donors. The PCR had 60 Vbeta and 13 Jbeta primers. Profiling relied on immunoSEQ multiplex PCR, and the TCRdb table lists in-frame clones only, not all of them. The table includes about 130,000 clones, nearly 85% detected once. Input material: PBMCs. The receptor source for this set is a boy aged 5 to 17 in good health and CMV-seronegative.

CDR3 sequence reads: CAARTTYNEQFF. DNA for the CDR3: TGTGCCGCTCGGACTACATACAATGAGCAGTTCTTC. The chain has TRBV2 and TRBJ2-1, with D possibly being TRBD2 (6 bases). Germline-derived CDR1 and CDR2 are SNHLY and FYNNEI. The CDR3 has 12 amino acids. V was trimmed by 11 bases and J by 4 bases, leaving 12 bases between them.

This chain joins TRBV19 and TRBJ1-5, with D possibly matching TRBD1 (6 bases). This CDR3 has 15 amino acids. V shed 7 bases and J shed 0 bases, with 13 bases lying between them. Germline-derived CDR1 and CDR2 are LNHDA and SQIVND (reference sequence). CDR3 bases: TGTGCCAGTACCCCCTCGACAGGTAGCAATCAGCCCCAGCATTTT. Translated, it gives CASTPSTGSNQPQHF.

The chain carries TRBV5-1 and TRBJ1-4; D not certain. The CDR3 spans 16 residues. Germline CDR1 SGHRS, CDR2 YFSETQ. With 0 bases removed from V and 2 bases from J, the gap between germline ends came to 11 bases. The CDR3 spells CASSLGVGLTNEKLFF. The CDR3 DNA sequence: TGCGCCAGCAGCTTGGGGGTTGGGCTGACTAATGAAAAACTGTTTTTT.

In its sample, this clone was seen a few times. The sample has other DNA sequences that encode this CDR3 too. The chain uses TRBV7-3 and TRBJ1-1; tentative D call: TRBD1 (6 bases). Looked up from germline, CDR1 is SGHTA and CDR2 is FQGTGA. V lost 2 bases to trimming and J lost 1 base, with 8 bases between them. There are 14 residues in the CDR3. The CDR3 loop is CASSLGRGNTEAFF. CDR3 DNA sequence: TGTGCCAGCAGCTTAGGCAGGGGGAACACTGAAGCTTTCTTT.

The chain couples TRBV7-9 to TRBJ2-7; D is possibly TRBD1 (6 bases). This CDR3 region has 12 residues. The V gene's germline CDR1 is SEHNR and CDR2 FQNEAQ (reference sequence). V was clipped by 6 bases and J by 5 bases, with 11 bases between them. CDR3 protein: CASSARGHEQYF. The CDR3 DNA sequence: TGTGCCAGCAGTGCCAGGGGCCACGAGCAGTACTTC.

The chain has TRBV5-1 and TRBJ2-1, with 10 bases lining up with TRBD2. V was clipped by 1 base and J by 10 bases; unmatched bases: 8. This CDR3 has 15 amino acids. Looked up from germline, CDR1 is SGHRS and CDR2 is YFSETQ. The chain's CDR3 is CASSLPPSGSREQFF. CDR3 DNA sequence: TGCGCCAGCAGCTTGCCTCCTAGCGGGAGTAGAGAGCAGTTCTTC.

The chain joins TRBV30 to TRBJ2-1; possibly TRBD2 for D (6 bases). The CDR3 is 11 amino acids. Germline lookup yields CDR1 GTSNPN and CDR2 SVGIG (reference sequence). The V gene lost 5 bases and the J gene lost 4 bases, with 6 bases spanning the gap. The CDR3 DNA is TGTGCCTGGGGGGGGTACAATGAGCAGTTCTTC. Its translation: CAWGGYNEQFF.

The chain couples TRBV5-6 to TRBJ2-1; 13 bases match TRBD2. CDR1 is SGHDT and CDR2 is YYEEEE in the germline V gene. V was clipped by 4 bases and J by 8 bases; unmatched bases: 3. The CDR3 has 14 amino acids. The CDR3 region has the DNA TGTGCCAGCAGCCGGACTAGCGGGAGCTATGAGCAGTTCTTC. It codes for CASSRTSGSYEQFF. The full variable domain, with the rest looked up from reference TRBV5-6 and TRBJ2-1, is DAGVTQSPTHLIKTRGQQVTLRCSPKSGHDTVSWYQQALGQGPQFIFQYYEEEERQRGNFPDRFSGHQFPNYSSELNVNALLLGDSALYLCASSRTSGSYEQFFGPGTRLTVL.

CDR3 region: CAWSKQVYGYTF. Here the CDR3 DNA reads TGTGCCTGGAGTAAGCAGGTCTATGGCTACACCTTC. The chain joins TRBV30 to TRBJ1-2; D is unclear. This CDR3 is 12 amino acids long. Germline V gene data show CDR1 as GTSNPN and CDR2 as SVGIG (reference sequence). V shed 2 bases and J shed 4 bases, with 8 bases lying between them.

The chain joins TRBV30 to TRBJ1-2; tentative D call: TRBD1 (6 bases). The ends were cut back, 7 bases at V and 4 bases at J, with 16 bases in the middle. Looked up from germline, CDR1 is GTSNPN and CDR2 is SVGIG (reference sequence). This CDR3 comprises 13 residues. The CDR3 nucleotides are TGTGCCTCTAGACACAGGGCTCGCTATGGCTACACCTTC. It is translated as CASRHRARYGYTF.

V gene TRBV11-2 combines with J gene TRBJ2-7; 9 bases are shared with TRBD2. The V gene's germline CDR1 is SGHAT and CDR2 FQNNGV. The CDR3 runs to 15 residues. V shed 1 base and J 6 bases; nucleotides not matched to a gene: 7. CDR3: CASSLGGGRAFEQYF. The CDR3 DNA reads TGTGCCAGCAGCTTAGGAGGCGGGAGGGCCTTCGAGCAGTACTTC.

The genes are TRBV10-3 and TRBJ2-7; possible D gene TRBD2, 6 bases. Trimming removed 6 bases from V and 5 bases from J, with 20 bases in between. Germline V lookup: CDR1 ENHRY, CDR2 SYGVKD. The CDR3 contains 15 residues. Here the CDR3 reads CAISRARETKNEQYF. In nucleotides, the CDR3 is TGTGCCATCAGCCGGGCGCGGGAAACGAAAAACGAGCAGTACTTC.

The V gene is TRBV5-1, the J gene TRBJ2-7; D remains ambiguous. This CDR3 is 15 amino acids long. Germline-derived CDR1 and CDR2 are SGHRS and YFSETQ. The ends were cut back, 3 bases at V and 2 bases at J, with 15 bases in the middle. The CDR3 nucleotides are TGCGCCAGCAGCTACGAAAACACCCAACCCTACGAGCAGTACTTC. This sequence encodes CASSYENTQPYEQYF.

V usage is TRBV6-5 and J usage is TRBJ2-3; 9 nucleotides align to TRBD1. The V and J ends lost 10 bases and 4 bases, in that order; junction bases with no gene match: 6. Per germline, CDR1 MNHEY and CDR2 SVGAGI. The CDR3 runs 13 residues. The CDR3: CATRDREADTQYF. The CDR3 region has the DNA TGTGCCACTAGGGACAGGGAAGCAGATACGCAGTATTTT.

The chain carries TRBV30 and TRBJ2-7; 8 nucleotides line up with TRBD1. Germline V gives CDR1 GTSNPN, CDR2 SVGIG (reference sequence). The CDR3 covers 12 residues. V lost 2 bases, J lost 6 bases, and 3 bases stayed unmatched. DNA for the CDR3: TGTGCCTGGAGTCATACAGGGGGCGAGCAGTACTTC. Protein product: CAWSHTGGEQYF.

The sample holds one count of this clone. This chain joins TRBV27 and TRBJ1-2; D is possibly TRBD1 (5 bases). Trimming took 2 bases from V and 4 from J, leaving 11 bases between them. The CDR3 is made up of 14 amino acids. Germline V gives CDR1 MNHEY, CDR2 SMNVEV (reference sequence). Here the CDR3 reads CASSLGQGAYGYTF. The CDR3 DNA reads TGTGCCAGCAGTTTAGGGCAGGGCGCCTATGGCTACACCTTC.

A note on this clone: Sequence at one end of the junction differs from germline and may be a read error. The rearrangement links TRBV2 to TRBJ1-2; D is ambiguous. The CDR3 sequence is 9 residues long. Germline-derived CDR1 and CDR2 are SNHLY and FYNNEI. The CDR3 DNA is TGTGCCAGCAGCCCACAGCTTTCCTTC. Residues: CASSPQLSF. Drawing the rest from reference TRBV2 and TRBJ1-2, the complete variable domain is EPEVTQTPSHQVTQMGQEVILRCVPISNHLYFYWYRQILGQKVEFLVSFYNNEISEKSEIFDDQFSVERPDGSNFTLKIRSTKLEDSAMYFCASSPQLSFGSGTRLTVV.

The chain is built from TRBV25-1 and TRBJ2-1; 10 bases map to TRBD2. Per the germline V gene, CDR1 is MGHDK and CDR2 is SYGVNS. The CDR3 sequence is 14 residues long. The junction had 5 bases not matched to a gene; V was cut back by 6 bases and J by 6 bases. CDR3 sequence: CASRASGRGNEQFF. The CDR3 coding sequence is TGTGCCAGCAGGGCTAGCGGGAGAGGCAATGAGCAGTTCTTC.

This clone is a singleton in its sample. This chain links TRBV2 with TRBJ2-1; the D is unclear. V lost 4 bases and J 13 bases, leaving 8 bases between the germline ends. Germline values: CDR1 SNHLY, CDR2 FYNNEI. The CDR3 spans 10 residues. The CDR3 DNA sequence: TGTGCCAGCAGTGTGAGAGTTCAGTTCTTC. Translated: CASSVRVQFF.

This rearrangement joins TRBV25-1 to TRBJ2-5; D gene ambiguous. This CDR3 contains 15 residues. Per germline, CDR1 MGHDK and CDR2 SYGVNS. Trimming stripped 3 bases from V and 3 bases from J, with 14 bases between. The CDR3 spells CASSDPEVAEETQYF. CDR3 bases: TGTGCCAGCAGTGATCCTGAAGTGGCGGAAGAGACCCAGTACTTC.

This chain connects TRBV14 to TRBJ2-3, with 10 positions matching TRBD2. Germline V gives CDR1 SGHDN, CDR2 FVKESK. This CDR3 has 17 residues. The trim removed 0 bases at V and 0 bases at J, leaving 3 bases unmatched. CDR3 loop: CASSQDLAGASTDTQYF. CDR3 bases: TGTGCCAGCAGCCAAGACCTAGCGGGAGCGAGCACAGATACGCAGTATTTT.

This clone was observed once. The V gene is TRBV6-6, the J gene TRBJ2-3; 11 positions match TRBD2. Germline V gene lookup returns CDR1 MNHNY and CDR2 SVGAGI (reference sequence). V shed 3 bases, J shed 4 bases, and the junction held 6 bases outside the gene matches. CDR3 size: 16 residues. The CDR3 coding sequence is TGTGCCAGCAGTTATCTAGCGGGAGGCGGGTCAGATACGCAGTATTTT. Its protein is CASSYLAGGGSDTQYF.

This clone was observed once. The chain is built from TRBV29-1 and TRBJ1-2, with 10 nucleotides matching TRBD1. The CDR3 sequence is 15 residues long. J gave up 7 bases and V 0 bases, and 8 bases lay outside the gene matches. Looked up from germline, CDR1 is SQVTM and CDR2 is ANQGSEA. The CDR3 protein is CSVEDLDRGGSGYTF. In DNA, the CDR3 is TGCAGCGTTGAAGATCTGGACAGGGGGGGATCTGGCTACACCTTC.

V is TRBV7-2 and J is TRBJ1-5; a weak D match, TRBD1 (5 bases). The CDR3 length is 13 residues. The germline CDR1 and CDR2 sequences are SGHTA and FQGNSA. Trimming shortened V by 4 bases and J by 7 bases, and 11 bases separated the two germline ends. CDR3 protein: CASSSGGGQPQHF. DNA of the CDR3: TGTGCCAGCAGCTCTGGGGGGGGGCAGCCCCAGCATTTT.

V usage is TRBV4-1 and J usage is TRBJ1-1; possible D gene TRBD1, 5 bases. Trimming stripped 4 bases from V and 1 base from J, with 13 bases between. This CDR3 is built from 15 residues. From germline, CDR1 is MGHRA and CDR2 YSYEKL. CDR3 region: CASSPLGRGNTEAFF. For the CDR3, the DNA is TGCGCCAGCAGCCCCCTCGGTAGGGGGAACACTGAAGCTTTCTTT.

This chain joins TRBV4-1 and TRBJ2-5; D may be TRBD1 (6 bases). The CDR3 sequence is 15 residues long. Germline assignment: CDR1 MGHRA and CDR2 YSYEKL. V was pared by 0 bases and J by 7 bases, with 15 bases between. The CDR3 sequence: CASSQENHPQGTQYF. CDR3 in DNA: TGCGCCAGCAGCCAAGAAAACCACCCACAGGGGACCCAGTACTTC.

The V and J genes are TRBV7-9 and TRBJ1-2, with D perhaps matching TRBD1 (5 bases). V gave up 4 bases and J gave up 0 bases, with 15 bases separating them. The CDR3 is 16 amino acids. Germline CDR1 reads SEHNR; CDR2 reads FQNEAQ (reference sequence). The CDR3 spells CASSSRGVGANYGYTF. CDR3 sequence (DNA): TGTGCCAGCAGCTCCCGGGGGGTGGGAGCTAACTATGGCTACACCTTC. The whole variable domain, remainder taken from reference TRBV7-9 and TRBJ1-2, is DTGVSQNPRHKITKRGQNVTFRCDPISEHNRLYWYRQTLGQGPEFLTYFQNEAQLEKSRLLSDRFSAERPKGSFSTLEIQRTEQGDSAMYLCASSSRGVGANYGYTFGSGTRLTVV.

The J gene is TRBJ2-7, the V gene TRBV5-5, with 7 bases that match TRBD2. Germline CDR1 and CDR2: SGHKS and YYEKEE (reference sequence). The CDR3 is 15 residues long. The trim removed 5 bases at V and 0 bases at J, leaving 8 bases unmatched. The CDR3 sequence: CASSSPRGSSYEQYF. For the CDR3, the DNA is TGTGCCAGCAGTTCCCCCCGCGGGAGCTCCTACGAGCAGTACTTC.

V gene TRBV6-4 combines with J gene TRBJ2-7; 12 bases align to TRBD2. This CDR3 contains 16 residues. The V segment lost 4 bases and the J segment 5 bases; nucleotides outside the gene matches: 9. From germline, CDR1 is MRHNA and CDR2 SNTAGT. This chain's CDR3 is CASSGTTSGRVDEQYF. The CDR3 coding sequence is TGTGCCAGCAGTGGTACGACTAGCGGGAGAGTGGACGAGCAGTACTTC.